This T cell receptor (beta chain) was documented in a study of post-analysis software for immune sequencing data. The study, taken as a whole, reports: Normalized Chao1 diversity in multiple sclerosis patients fell significantly below that of controls. Pronounced co-clustering by F measure was evident among identically batched samples. The five TRBV segments detected at higher frequency in patients than in controls included TRBV5-6, TRBV5-1 and TRBV20-1.

The library was made from cDNA and included unique molecular identifiers. T cells numbering about 0.9 to 10 million yielded cDNA molecules that totaled approximately 500,000. Each CDR3 protein gets one entry after TCRdb re-called the PCR reads with MiXCR. The profile shows 600,000 to 700,000 distinct CDR3 sequences, 55% to 60% of them singletons. This clonotype was counted a few times. Its antigen is still unknown. This CDR3 has 13 amino acids. Germline V CDR1 and CDR2: SGHVS, FNYEAQ. V lost 6 bases to trimming and J lost 5 bases; unmatched junction nucleotides: 7. J is TRBJ2-7 and V is TRBV7-6; 7 bases are a match to TRBD1. The receptor's source is a girl aged 2 to 10 with multiple sclerosis. The sequenced sample was blood. CDR3 residues: CASSSKQGHEQYF. For the CDR3, the DNA is TGTGCCAGCAGTTCCAAACAGGGGCACGAGCAGTACTTC.